This entry lists 32 T cell receptor beta chains sequenced from one sample in a study of vaccination effects on CD4 cells after COVID-19. Their recognized antigens are unknown. The culture ran for 10 days before CD4+ T cells were isolated. Profiled with immunoSEQ multiplex PCR; TCRdb holds only in-frame clones, not every one. Here the sample spans about 74,000 clones, 77% being singletons. Sequenced here: CD4+ T cells from PBMCs cultured without peptide, sampled before COVID-19 vaccination. The receptors shown here come from a human donor who received a COVID-19 vaccine.

The rearrangement links TRBV3-1 (or the pseudogene TRBV3-2) to TRBJ1-1; no clear D gene. Germline-derived CDR1 and CDR2 are LGHDT and YNNKEL (reference sequence). This CDR3 contains 15 residues. The V and J ends lost 3 bases and 0 bases respectively, with 11 bases between them. Written as DNA, the CDR3 is TGTGCCAGCAGCCATGGATATGGAGTGAACACTGAAGCTTTCTTT. Translating it yields CASSHGYGVNTEAFF.

The chain is built from TRBV24-1 and TRBJ2-3; possible D gene TRBD1, 5 bases. Germline V gene sequence: CDR1 KGHDR, CDR2 SFDVKD. This CDR3 contains 15 residues. V lost 2 bases and J 2 bases, leaving 10 bases between the germline ends. CDR3 sequence reads: CATSDSTDSTDTQYF. The CDR3 nucleotides are TGTGCCACCAGTGATTCGACAGATTCCACAGATACGCAGTATTTT.

The chain has TRBV5-1 and TRBJ2-3; D gene unclear. V lost 2 bases and J 0 bases, leaving 13 bases between the germline ends. The CDR3 runs 16 residues. From germline, CDR1 is SGHRS and CDR2 YFSETQ. CDR3 region: CASSLIPGKSTDTQYF. Written as DNA, the CDR3 is TGCGCCAGCAGCTTAATCCCAGGAAAGAGCACAGATACGCAGTATTTT.

The genes are TRBV7-9 and TRBJ1-5; D is unresolved. Germline CDR1 SEHNR, CDR2 FQNEAQ (reference sequence). This CDR3 is 13 amino acids long. V lost 1 base, J lost 5 bases, and 6 bases lay in between. The CDR3: CASSLEGDQPQHF. CDR3 nucleotide sequence: TGTGCCAGCAGCTTAGAAGGAGATCAGCCCCAGCATTTT.

The chain combines TRBV6-4 with TRBJ2-1; 8 positions agree with TRBD2. Per germline, CDR1 MRHNA and CDR2 SNTAGT. There are 16 residues in the CDR3. Trimming at V came to 5 bases and at J to 4 bases, leaving 10 bases not matched to a gene. CDR3 bases: TGTGCCAGCAGTAATTCGGGGGGGCCCCCTTACAATGAGCAGTTCTTC. Protein sequence: CASSNSGGPPYNEQFF.

This chain links TRBV27 with TRBJ1-2; no definite D call. The CDR3 is made up of 16 amino acids. The V gene's germline CDR1 is MNHEY and CDR2 SMNVEV (reference sequence). The V end was cut by 2 bases, the J end by 4 bases, with 17 bases between. The CDR3 coding sequence is TGTGCCAGCAGTTTAACGCGGAATCCTACTGGCTATGGCTACACCTTC. This encodes CASSLTRNPTGYGYTF.

The chain carries TRBV5-1 and TRBJ2-6; D remains unclear. The length of the CDR3 is 14 residues. Germline values: CDR1 SGHRS, CDR2 YFSETQ. Deletions cut 4 bases from V and 4 bases from J, with 9 bases between. CDR3 amino acids: CASSRIEGANVLTF. In DNA form, the CDR3 reads TGCGCCAGCAGCCGGATTGAGGGGGCCAACGTCCTGACTTTC.

The chain employs TRBV5-1 and TRBJ1-6; 10 bases fit TRBD1. V lost 4 bases, J lost 9 bases, and 7 bases stayed unmatched. This CDR3 has 15 residues. Looked up from germline, CDR1 is SGHRS and CDR2 is YFSETQ. The DNA of the CDR3 is TGCGCCAGCAGCACCGGGACAGGGGCTGGTTCACCCCTCCACTTT. This encodes CASSTGTGAGSPLHF.

V and J are TRBV18 and TRBJ2-1, with 7 positions matching TRBD1. This CDR3 contains 13 residues. V trimming: 3 bases; J trimming: 9 bases; junction bases outside the gene matches: 5. The germline V gene has CDR1 KGHSH and CDR2 LQKENI. CDR3 bases: TGTGCCAGCTCACCCACAGGGGTTACTGAGCAGTTCTTC. Translated: CASSPTGVTEQFF. Together with reference TRBV18 and TRBJ2-1, the CDR3 gives the full variable domain: NAGVMQNPRHLVRRRGQEARLRCSPMKGHSHVYWYRQLPEEGLKFMVYLQKENIIDESGMPKERFSAEFPKEGPSILRIQQVVRGDSAAYFCASSPTGVTEQFFGPGTRLTVL.

The chain links TRBV2 to TRBJ1-1; 8 nucleotides agree with TRBD1. From germline, CDR1 is SNHLY and CDR2 FYNNEI. This CDR3 contains 15 residues. J lost 4 bases, V lost 6 bases, and 10 bases had no gene match. CDR3 nucleotide sequence: TGTGCCAGCAGCAAAGAGGGACAGGTCGGCACTGAAGCTTTCTTT. It codes for CASSKEGQVGTEAFF. The full variable domain, rest sourced from reference TRBV2 and TRBJ1-1, is EPEVTQTPSHQVTQMGQEVILRCVPISNHLYFYWYRQILGQKVEFLVSFYNNEISEKSEIFDDQFSVERPDGSNFTLKIRSTKLEDSAMYFCASSKEGQVGTEAFFGQGTRLTVV.

V and J are TRBV18 and TRBJ2-5; D not certain. Germline CDR1 and CDR2: KGHSH and LQKENI. CDR3 length equals 11 residues. The V end was cut by 8 bases, the J end by 1 base, with 5 bases between. The CDR3, as DNA: TGTGCCAGCGGGCTCCAAGAGACCCAGTACTTC. Translation gives CASGLQETQYF.

This chain connects TRBV7-9 to TRBJ1-6; 9 nucleotides align to TRBD1. The ends lost 7 bases at V and 8 bases at J; junction bases unmatched: 9. The CDR3 has 15 residues. From germline, CDR1 is SEHNR and CDR2 FQNEAQ (reference sequence). Written as DNA, the CDR3 is TGTGCCAGCACCCGACAGGGGGTATCTGATTCACCCCTCCACTTT. This sequence encodes CASTRQGVSDSPLHF.

The chain has TRBV18 and TRBJ1-2; D not certain. Germline values: CDR1 KGHSH, CDR2 LQKENI. V lost 3 bases and J 2 bases, leaving 10 bases between the germline ends. The CDR3 extends over 14 amino acids. The CDR3 nucleotides read TGTGCCAGCTCACCGGGATCGGCGAACTATGGCTACACCTTC. Its protein is CASSPGSANYGYTF.

V usage is TRBV5-1 and J usage is TRBJ2-3; D might be TRBD2 (6 bases). Germline V gene lookup returns CDR1 SGHRS and CDR2 YFSETQ. The V gene lost 4 bases and the J gene lost 2 bases, with 20 bases spanning the gap. This CDR3 spans 17 amino acids. In DNA, the CDR3 is TGCGCCAGCAGCCCTAACCTTCTAGCGTACACCACAGATACGCAGTATTTT. Amino acid sequence: CASSPNLLAYTTDTQYF.

The gene calls are TRBV5-6 and TRBJ2-7; D possibly corresponds to TRBD1 (7 bases). Trimming removed 4 bases at V and 4 bases at J, with 15 bases between. CDR3 length: 14 residues. From germline, CDR1 is SGHDT and CDR2 YYEEEE. Here the CDR3 DNA reads TGTGCCAGCAGCCGATTCAGGGGGACTTACGAGCAGTACGTC. Translated: CASSRFRGTYEQYV.

This clone came up once. This chain uses TRBV13 with TRBJ1-5, with 9 bases that match TRBD1. Losses at the gene ends were 5 bases for V and 7 bases for J; bases not matched to a gene: 6. Germline assignment: CDR1 PRHDT and CDR2 FYEKMQ (reference sequence). The CDR3 has 14 amino acids. As DNA, the CDR3 is TGTGCCAGCAGCCGACAGGGGGTGGAACAGCCCCAGCATTTT. This gives the protein CASSRQGVEQPQHF.

This chain connects TRBV5-5 to TRBJ2-7; 11 nucleotides align to TRBD1. The J segment lost 4 bases and the V segment lost 4 bases, leaving 4 bases of the junction unmatched. CDR3 length: 14 amino acids. CDR1 and CDR2 (germline): SGHKS, YYEKEE (reference sequence). CDR3: CASSVDRGPYEQYV. CDR3 nucleotides: TGTGCCAGCAGCGTGGACAGGGGGCCGTACGAGCAGTACGTC.

This rearrangement joins TRBV5-6 to TRBJ2-7, with TRBD1 as a possible D gene (6 bases). Deletions cut 2 bases from V and 5 bases from J, with 14 bases between. Germline V gene data show CDR1 as SGHDT and CDR2 as YYEEEE. The CDR3 extends over 14 amino acids. The CDR3 DNA sequence: TGTGCCAGCAGCTTCTCGAGGGGGTTTAACGAGCAGTACGTC. Its protein is CASSFSRGFNEQYV.

The J gene is TRBJ1-1, the V gene TRBV14; the D is unclear. The V gene's germline CDR1 is SGHDN and CDR2 FVKESK. The CDR3 length is 12 residues. V was clipped by 6 bases and J by 2 bases, with 7 bases between them. The CDR3, as DNA: TGTGCCAGCAGGCGTACCAACACTGAAGCTTTCTTT. Protein product: CASRRTNTEAFF.

Note on this clone: The junction departs from germline at one end; a sequencing error may be responsible. V and J are TRBV7-2 and TRBJ1-1; 8 bases map to TRBD1. The germline gives CDR1 SGHTA, CDR2 FQGNSA. The CDR3 runs 16 residues. CDR3 in DNA: TGTGCCAGCAGCCAAGCAACGAGGACAGGGAACTCTGAAGCTTTCTTT. Residues: CASSQATRTGNSEAFF.

The chain has TRBV24-1 and TRBJ1-1, with D perhaps matching TRBD1 (5 bases). The CDR3 totals 17 residues. Per germline, CDR1 KGHDR and CDR2 SFDVKD. V was trimmed by 0 bases and J by 1 base, leaving 14 bases between them. CDR3 region: CATSDLARRDQNTEAFF. CDR3 in DNA: TGTGCCACCAGTGATTTGGCCCGTCGGGACCAGAACACTGAAGCTTTCTTT.

This clone occurred a few times. The V call is TRBV6-5, the J call TRBJ1-6; 7 bases are shared with TRBD1. This CDR3 spans 14 amino acids. Germline V gene data show CDR1 as MNHEY and CDR2 as SVGAGI. After removal of 10 bases from V and 8 bases from J, the junction contained 11 bases not matched to a gene. The DNA of the CDR3 is TGTGCCACCGGGACAGAAGCCTCCTATTCACCCCTCCACTTT. Translated, it gives CATGTEASYSPLHF.

The V call is TRBV25-1, the J call TRBJ2-6; 8 bases fit TRBD1. Per germline, CDR1 MGHDK and CDR2 SYGVNS. This CDR3 is 18 amino acids long. J was trimmed by 2 bases and V by 5 bases; bases with no gene match: 11. CDR3 in amino acids: CASSRAGGALTGANVLTF. CDR3 DNA sequence: TGTGCCAGCAGTCGCGCAGGGGGCGCGCTGACTGGGGCCAACGTCCTGACTTTC.

For this clone: The sample has other DNA sequences that encode this CDR3 too. The genes are TRBV7-3 and TRBJ2-3, with no clear D. Germline V gene sequence: CDR1 SGHTA, CDR2 FQGTGA. The CDR3 extends over 12 amino acids. Between the trimmed V and J ends, which lost 5 bases and 3 bases, there was a span of 6 bases. CDR3 in DNA: TGTGCCAGCAGCCACGGGACAGATACGCAGTATTTT. This codes for CASSHGTDTQYF.

This clone was seen a single time. A read error may produce the germline difference seen at one junction end. V is TRBV6-2 or TRBV6-3 and J is TRBJ2-5, with 13 bases aligning to TRBD2. The CDR3 loop spans 13 amino acids. Germline V CDR1 and CDR2: MNHEY, SVGEGT. The CDR3 region has the DNA TGTGCCAGCAGTTACTTGGGACTAGCGGGGAATGACTTC. It codes for CASSYLGLAGNDF.

V gene TRBV2 combines with J gene TRBJ1-5; tentative D call: TRBD1 (6 bases). Per the germline V gene, CDR1 is SNHLY and CDR2 is FYNNEI. With 5 bases removed from V and 4 bases from J, the gap between germline ends came to 9 bases. The CDR3 contains 13 residues. Written as DNA, the CDR3 is TGTGCCAGCAGTCCCGGACAGAATCAGCCCCAGCATTTT. This gives the protein CASSPGQNQPQHF.

V is TRBV29-1 and J is TRBJ1-4; 9 nucleotides agree with TRBD1. Unmatched junction bases numbered 7, after V lost 8 bases and J lost 6 bases. The CDR3 length is 13 residues. Germline-derived CDR1 and CDR2 are SQVTM and ANQGSEA. The CDR3 loop is CSYMGQGHEKLFF. The DNA of the CDR3 is TGCAGCTACATGGGACAGGGTCATGAAAAACTGTTTTTT.

This clone was observed a few times. The V call is TRBV5-6, the J call TRBJ1-6, with D perhaps TRBD1 (5 bases). The V gene lost 4 bases and the J gene lost 13 bases, with 15 bases spanning the gap. The CDR3 consists of 13 residues. Germline CDR1 is SGHDT and CDR2 is YYEEEE. The CDR3 DNA is TGTGCCAGCAGCGGGGGGTTACAAACCCCCCTCCACTTT. This codes for CASSGGLQTPLHF.

J is TRBJ2-1 and V is TRBV9; no clear D gene. Trimming left V 0 bases short and J 4 bases short, with 11 bases between. This CDR3 contains 15 residues. CDR1 and CDR2 (germline): SGDLS, YYNGEE. The CDR3 nucleotides read TGTGCCAGCAGCGTAGAGGGTAACAGTTACAATGAGCAGTTCTTC. It specifies CASSVEGNSYNEQFF. Full variable domain (rest looked up from reference TRBV9 and TRBJ2-1): DSGVTQTPKHLITATGQRVTLRCSPRSGDLSVYWYQQSLDQGLQFLIQYYNGEERAKGNILERFSAQQFPDLHSELNLSSLELGDSALYFCASSVEGNSYNEQFFGPGTRLTVL.

The sample holds a few counts of this clone. The chain has TRBV28 and TRBJ2-1; TRBD1 agrees at 11 bases. With 5 bases clipped from V and 7 bases from J, the junction kept 10 bases outside the gene matches. The germline gives CDR1 MDHEN, CDR2 SYDVKM. This CDR3 spans 16 amino acids. Here the CDR3 DNA reads TGTGCCAGCAGTCCATCCGGGACAGGGGGGAGAAATGAGCAGTTCTTC. Translation gives CASSPSGTGGRNEQFF. Based on the CDR3 plus reference TRBV28 and TRBJ2-1, the full variable domain is DVKVTQSSRYLVKRTGEKVFLECVQDMDHENMFWYRQDPGLGLRLIYFSYDVKMKEKGDIPEGYSVSREKKERFSLILESASTNQTSMYLCASSPSGTGGRNEQFFGPGTRLTVL.

The rearrangement joins TRBV19 to TRBJ1-1; 8 nucleotides match TRBD1. The V and J ends lost 6 bases and 6 bases, in that order; junction bases with no gene match: 3. In germline, CDR1 is LNHDA, CDR2 SQIVND (reference sequence). This CDR3 contains 12 residues. CDR3 residues: CASSEQGAEAFF. CDR3 sequence (DNA): TGTGCCAGTAGCGAACAGGGGGCTGAAGCTTTCTTT. The full variable domain, completed using reference TRBV19 and TRBJ1-1, is DGGITQSPKYLFRKEGQNVTLSCEQNLNHDAMYWYRQDPGQGLRLIYYSQIVNDFQKGDIAEGYSVSREKKESFPLTVTSAQKNPTAFYLCASSEQGAEAFFGQGTRLTVV.

This chain links TRBV2 with TRBJ1-5; a weak D match, TRBD1 (6 bases). The V end lost 7 bases, the J end lost 7 bases, and 11 bases lay between the germline ends. This CDR3 is 12 amino acids long. Germline V gene sequence: CDR1 SNHLY, CDR2 FYNNEI. The CDR3 loop reads CASKKDSQPQHF. The CDR3 DNA is TGTGCCAGCAAAAAGGACAGCCAGCCCCAGCATTTT. Based on the CDR3 plus reference TRBV2 and TRBJ1-5, the full variable domain is EPEVTQTPSHQVTQMGQEVILRCVPISNHLYFYWYRQILGQKVEFLVSFYNNEISEKSEIFDDQFSVERPDGSNFTLKIRSTKLEDSAMYFCASKKDSQPQHFGDGTRLSIL.